The 25 T cell receptor beta chains given below trace back to one sample, sequenced in a study of blood T cell repertoires in COVID-19. Profiling relied on immunoSEQ multiplex PCR, and the TCRdb table lists in-frame clones only, not all of them. The data hold over 95,000 clones, with more than 80% observed a single time. Sequenced material: peripheral blood. Receptors were obtained from a woman between 45 and 60 years old with acute or convalescent COVID-19.

This clone has just one count. CDR3 loop: CASSEWQGSTQYF. As DNA, the CDR3 is TGTGCCAGCAGTGAATGGCAGGGCAGTACGCAGTATTTT. V is TRBV6-4 and J is TRBJ2-3; TRBD1 might be the D (5 bases). The CDR3 is 13 residues long. CDR1 MRHNA and CDR2 SNTAGT come from the germline V gene. Trimming cost V 3 bases and J 8 bases, with 12 bases left between them.

V usage is TRBV7-2 and J usage is TRBJ1-6, with D hard to call. Germline assignment: CDR1 SGHTA and CDR2 FQGNSA. The CDR3 sequence is 13 residues long. Trimming removed 7 bases from V and 9 bases from J, with 13 bases in between. The CDR3 DNA sequence: TGTGCCAGCAACTCAGGATTACGTTCACCCCTCCACTTT. It codes for CASNSGLRSPLHF.

The chain uses TRBV3-1 (or the pseudogene TRBV3-2) and TRBJ1-3, with 8 nucleotides matching TRBD1. V shed 4 bases and J 4 bases; nucleotides not matched to a gene: 9. CDR3 length equals 16 residues. Germline V gene lookup returns CDR1 LGHDT and CDR2 YNNKEL (reference sequence). As DNA, the CDR3 is TGTGCCAGCAGCCTCCTCGGACAGGGCTTAGGAAACACCATATATTTT. It yields the protein CASSLLGQGLGNTIYF.

The chain recombines TRBV19 with TRBJ1-2; no definite D call. Trimming stripped 3 bases from V and 2 bases from J, with 7 bases between. Per germline, CDR1 LNHDA and CDR2 SQIVND (reference sequence). The CDR3 is made up of 13 amino acids. The CDR3 here is CASSMNKNYGYTF. The CDR3 DNA reads as TGTGCCAGTAGTATGAACAAGAACTATGGCTACACCTTC.

The rearrangement joins TRBV12-3 or TRBV12-4 to TRBJ1-2, with TRBD1 as a possible D gene (5 bases). The ends were cut back, 6 bases at V and 7 bases at J, with 15 bases in the middle. The CDR3 totals 13 residues. CDR3 loop: CASSSRGSGGYTF. The CDR3 bases are TGTGCCAGCAGCAGTCGGGGGAGTGGTGGCTACACCTTC.

The chain uses TRBV10-3 and TRBJ2-3; D perhaps matches TRBD2 (5 bases). The CDR3 has 11 residues. V was cut by 8 bases and J by 6 bases, with 9 bases left in between. In germline, CDR1 is ENHRY, CDR2 SYGVKD. As DNA, the CDR3 is TGTGCCATCCGGGGTGGCGATACGCAGTATTTT. Amino acid sequence: CAIRGGDTQYF.

This clone was seen only once. The rearrangement joins TRBV5-8 to TRBJ2-3, with 7 nucleotides matching TRBD1. Trimming at V came to 0 bases and at J to 2 bases, leaving 3 bases not matched to a gene. The CDR3 has 15 residues. The V gene's germline CDR1 is SGHTS and CDR2 YDEGEE. The CDR3 bases are TGTGCCAGCAGCTTGGAGACAGGGACCACAGATACGCAGTATTTT. This gives the protein CASSLETGTTDTQYF. Drawing the rest from reference TRBV5-8 and TRBJ2-3, the complete variable domain is EAGVTQSPTHLIKTRGQQATLRCSPISGHTSVYWYQQALGLGLQFLLWYDEGEERNRGNFPPRFSGRQFPNYSSELNVNALELEDSALYLCASSLETGTTDTQYFGPGTRLTVL.

The rearrangement joins TRBV9 to TRBJ2-5; TRBD1 aligns across 7 bases. V was clipped by 0 bases and J by 5 bases; unmatched bases: 4. CDR1 and CDR2 (germline): SGDLS, YYNGEE. The length of the CDR3 is 14 residues. The CDR3 spells CASSVGGQAETQYF. The DNA for the CDR3 is TGTGCCAGCAGCGTAGGTGGACAGGCGGAGACCCAGTACTTC.

V and J are TRBV19 and TRBJ1-1; no firm D call. V lost 3 bases to trimming and J lost 7 bases, with 15 bases between them. The V gene's germline CDR1 is LNHDA and CDR2 SQIVND (reference sequence). The CDR3 consists of 14 residues. The CDR3 DNA reads TGTGCCAGTAGTATCCTGGGGAGTTCTGGTGAAGCTTTCTTT. It is translated as CASSILGSSGEAFF. Using reference TRBV19 and TRBJ1-1 for the parts outside the CDR3, the full variable domain is DGGITQSPKYLFRKEGQNVTLSCEQNLNHDAMYWYRQDPGQGLRLIYYSQIVNDFQKGDIAEGYSVSREKKESFPLTVTSAQKNPTAFYLCASSILGSSGEAFFGQGTRLTVV.

CDR3 nucleotide sequence: TGTGCCAGCAGCTCCTCACAGGGGGCCTATGGCTACACCTTC. Translating gives CASSSSQGAYGYTF. V is TRBV7-8 and J is TRBJ1-2; 9 nucleotides agree with TRBD1. The CDR3 totals 14 residues. Germline CDR1 SGHVS, CDR2 FQNEAQ. The V gene end was trimmed by 4 bases and the J gene end by 4 bases; junction bases not matched to a gene: 4.

The chain employs TRBV6-5 and TRBJ1-1, with 9 bases fitting TRBD1. The CDR3 is 14 residues long. The J segment lost 1 base and the V segment lost 7 bases, leaving 4 bases of the junction unmatched. Germline V gene sequence: CDR1 MNHEY, CDR2 SVGAGI. The CDR3 DNA follows: TGTGCCAGCACCCTGGGACAGGGGAACACTGAAGCTTTCTTT. The encoded protein is CASTLGQGNTEAFF.

The rearrangement joins TRBV30 to TRBJ2-1; 8 positions match TRBD2. The CDR3 is 14 amino acids. After removal of 3 bases from V and 4 bases from J, the junction contained 5 bases not matched to a gene. Germline V gene lookup returns CDR1 GTSNPN and CDR2 SVGIG (reference sequence). CDR3 region: CAWRGTRIYNEQFF. The CDR3 DNA is TGTGCCTGGAGGGGGACTAGAATATACAATGAGCAGTTCTTC. The full variable domain, its missing parts supplied by reference TRBV30 and TRBJ2-1, is SQTIHQWPATLVQPVGSPLSLECTVEGTSNPNLYWYRQAAGRGLQLLFYSVGIGQISSEVPQNLSASRPQDRQFILSSKKLLLSDSGFYLCAWRGTRIYNEQFFGPGTRLTVL.

The chain combines TRBV11-2 with TRBJ2-7; 11 positions agree with TRBD2. The junction had 11 bases not matched to a gene; V was cut back by 6 bases and J by 4 bases. The CDR3 has 16 residues. Germline assignment: CDR1 SGHAT and CDR2 FQNNGV. The CDR3 DNA is TGTGCCAGCAGTTCATACACGGGACTAGCGGCATACGAGCAGTACTTC. This sequence encodes CASSSYTGLAAYEQYF.

This rearrangement joins TRBV11-3 to TRBJ2-1; D is ambiguous. Trimming left V 6 bases short and J 7 bases short, with 16 bases between. Germline V lookup: CDR1 SGHNT, CDR2 YENEEA. The CDR3 length is 14 residues. The CDR3 loop reads CASSSGPGINEQFF. The DNA for the CDR3 is TGTGCCAGCAGTTCGGGTCCCGGAATTAATGAGCAGTTCTTC.

The gene calls are TRBV2 and TRBJ1-2; D gene unclear. The CDR3 loop spans 11 amino acids. V was cut by 10 bases and J by 8 bases, with 14 bases left in between. Germline CDR1 SNHLY, CDR2 FYNNEI. CDR3 bases: TGTGCCAAGCAGGTAGATGCGGGCTACACCTTC. Translation gives CAKQVDAGYTF.

V usage is TRBV19 and J usage is TRBJ2-1; a possible D gene is TRBD1 (6 bases). Germline CDR1 and CDR2: LNHDA and SQIVND (reference sequence). The V gene lost 6 bases and the J gene lost 6 bases, with 18 bases spanning the gap. The CDR3 spans 15 residues. The CDR3 spells CASRTTGLISNEQFF. In DNA, the CDR3 is TGTGCCAGTAGAACGACAGGTCTTATATCCAATGAGCAGTTCTTC.

The J gene is TRBJ2-5, the V gene TRBV30; possible D gene TRBD1, 5 bases. The CDR3 runs 14 residues. Germline V lookup: CDR1 GTSNPN, CDR2 SVGIG (reference sequence). Trimming took off 4 bases at V and 0 bases at J, with 12 bases between the two ends. CDR3 loop: CAWKRDSYQETQYF. The CDR3 nucleotides read TGTGCCTGGAAGCGTGACAGTTACCAAGAGACCCAGTACTTC.

The rearrangement uses TRBV6-4 and TRBJ2-2, with a tentative D call TRBD1 (7 bases). The CDR3 totals 17 residues. CDR1 and CDR2 from the germline V gene are MRHNA and SNTAGT. V lost 3 bases and J lost 1, with 15 bases in between. CDR3 sequence (DNA): TGTGCCAGCAGTGAAGGGGGGACAGTCGGGAACACCGGGGAGCTGTTTTTT. This translates into CASSEGGTVGNTGELFF.

The CDR3 sequence is CASSYSLGGLNTGELFF. CDR3 coding DNA: TGTGCCAGCAGTTACTCATTAGGAGGGCTAAACACCGGGGAGCTGTTTTTT. The rearrangement links TRBV6-2 or TRBV6-3 to TRBJ2-2, with D maybe TRBD2 (6 bases). V was pared by 0 bases and J by 2 bases, with 13 bases between. CDR1 and CDR2 (germline): MNHEY, SVGEGT. This CDR3 region has 17 residues.

J is TRBJ2-3 and V is TRBV6-5, with D perhaps matching TRBD2 (5 bases). V was cut by 3 bases and J by 5 bases, with 15 bases left in between. Per the germline V gene, CDR1 is MNHEY and CDR2 is SVGAGI. The CDR3 spans 15 residues. In DNA form, the CDR3 reads TGTGCCAGCAGTTATCGTGGGAGTAGTGGAGATACGCAGTATTTT. Its protein is CASSYRGSSGDTQYF.

The chain has TRBV10-3 and TRBJ2-5; D is perhaps TRBD1 (6 bases). Per the germline V gene, CDR1 is ENHRY and CDR2 is SYGVKD. Trimming took 5 bases from V and 3 from J, leaving 10 bases between them. CDR3 length: 13 residues. CDR3 DNA: TGTGCCATCAGTTCAGGGGAAGAAGAGACCCAGTACTTC. It translates to CAISSGEEETQYF.

The chain is built from TRBV28 and TRBJ2-7; 11 bases line up with TRBD2. Germline V lookup: CDR1 MDHEN, CDR2 SYDVKM. Trimming cost V 8 bases and J 3 bases; bases outside gene matches: 15. CDR3 size: 17 residues. DNA of the CDR3: TGTGCCAGCCACCGAATCACTAGCGGGAGAAAGCGCTACGAGCAGTACTTC. This encodes CASHRITSGRKRYEQYF.

The gene calls are TRBV30 and TRBJ1-2, with 7 bases identical to TRBD1. The CDR3 covers 16 residues. V shed 0 bases, J shed 5 bases, and the junction held 12 bases outside the gene matches. Germline V gives CDR1 GTSNPN, CDR2 SVGIG (reference sequence). CDR3 protein: CAWSVPDRAGYYGYTF. CDR3 in DNA: TGTGCCTGGAGTGTTCCCGACAGGGCCGGGTATTATGGCTACACCTTC. The whole variable domain, remainder taken from reference TRBV30 and TRBJ1-2, is SQTIHQWPATLVQPVGSPLSLECTVEGTSNPNLYWYRQAAGRGLQLLFYSVGIGQISSEVPQNLSASRPQDRQFILSSKKLLLSDSGFYLCAWSVPDRAGYYGYTFGSGTRLTVV.

V is TRBV4-1 and J is TRBJ2-7; D possibly corresponds to TRBD2 (5 bases). CDR1 MGHRA and CDR2 YSYEKL come from the germline V gene. V dropped 5 bases and J dropped 0 bases, with 5 bases sitting between them. The CDR3 extends over 12 amino acids. CDR3 bases: TGCGCCAGCAGCGACTACTCCTACGAGCAGTACTTC. Amino acids: CASSDYSYEQYF.

The chain has TRBV5-1 and TRBJ1-4, with 8 bases identical to TRBD1. The CDR3 contains 15 residues. In germline, CDR1 is SGHRS, CDR2 YFSETQ. Losses at the gene ends were 2 bases for V and 8 bases for J; bases not matched to a gene: 8. The DNA for the CDR3 is TGCGCCAGCAGCTTTTCAGGGGGCAAGAGGGAAAAACTGTTTTTT. As protein: CASSFSGGKREKLFF.